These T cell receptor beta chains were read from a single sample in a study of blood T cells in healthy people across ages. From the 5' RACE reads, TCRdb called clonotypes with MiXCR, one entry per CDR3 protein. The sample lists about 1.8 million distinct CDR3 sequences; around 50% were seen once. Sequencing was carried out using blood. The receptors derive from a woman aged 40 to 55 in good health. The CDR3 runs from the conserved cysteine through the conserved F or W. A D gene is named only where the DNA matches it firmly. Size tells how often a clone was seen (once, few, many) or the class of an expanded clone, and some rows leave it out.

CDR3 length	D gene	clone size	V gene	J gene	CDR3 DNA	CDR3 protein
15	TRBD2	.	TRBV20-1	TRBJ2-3	TGCAGTGCAACCCCCCTAGCGGGGCTCACAGATACGCAGTATTTT	CSATPLAGLTDTQYF
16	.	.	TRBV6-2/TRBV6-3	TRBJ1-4	TGTGCCAGCAGTGACCCAAGGACAGCAACTAATGAAAAACTGTTTTTT	CASSDPRTATNEKLFF
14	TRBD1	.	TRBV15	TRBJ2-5	TGTGCCACCAGCCAAAACAGGGGACAAGAGACCCAGTACTTC	CATSQNRGQETQYF
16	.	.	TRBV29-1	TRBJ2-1	TGCAGCGTTGAAGGTAACACGGGGGTAACGAACAATGAGCAGTTCTTC	CSVEGNTGVTNNEQFF
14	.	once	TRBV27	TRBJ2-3	TGTGCCAGCAGTTTAGCCCCAGGGATAGATACGCAGTATTTT	CASSLAPGIDTQYF
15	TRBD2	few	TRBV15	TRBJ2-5	TGTGCCACCAGCCTAGCGGGGTTGTTAGTTGAGACCCAGTACTTC	CATSLAGLLVETQYF
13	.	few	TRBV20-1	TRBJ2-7	TGCAGTGCTAGCCCGGAGAGTCCCTACGAGCAGTACTTC	CSASPESPYEQYF
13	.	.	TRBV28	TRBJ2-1	TGTGCCAGCAGTTTAGCAGACTACAATGAGCAGTTCTTC	CASSLADYNEQFF
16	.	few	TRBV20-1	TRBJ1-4	TGCAGTGCTCCAGGGGCGTTAGGGTCGACTAATGAAAAACTGTTTTTT	CSAPGALGSTNEKLFF
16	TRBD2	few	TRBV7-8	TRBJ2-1	TGTGCCAGCAGCCCGCGACTAGCGGACGACTACAATGAGCAGTTCTTC	CASSPRLADDYNEQFF
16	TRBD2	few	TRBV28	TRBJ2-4	TGTGCCAGCGGCGGGACTAGCGGGGAGGCCAAAAACATTCAGTACTTC	CASGGTSGEAKNIQYF
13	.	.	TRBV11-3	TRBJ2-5	TGTGCCGGCAGCCTTTCCGGACCCGAGACCCAGTACTTC	CAGSLSGPETQYF
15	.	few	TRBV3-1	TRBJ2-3	TGTGCCAGCAGCCAACAACACAGGGTTGGAGATACGCAGTATTTT	CASSQQHRVGDTQYF
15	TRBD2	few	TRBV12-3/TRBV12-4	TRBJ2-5	TGTGCCAGCAGTACGGGACTAGAAGTCCGAGAGACCCAGTACTTC	CASSTGLEVRETQYF
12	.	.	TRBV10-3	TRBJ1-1	TGTGCCATCACCAGGGGCGGCACTGAAGCTTTCTTT	CAITRGGTEAFF
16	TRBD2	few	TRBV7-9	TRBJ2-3	TGTGCCAGCAGCTTAGTTAGCGGGGGAAACACAGATACGCAGTATTTT	CASSLVSGGNTDTQYF
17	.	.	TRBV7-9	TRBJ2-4	TGTGCCAGCAGCTTAGAGGCTAATCTTATAGCCAAAAACATTCAGTACTTC	CASSLEANLIAKNIQYF
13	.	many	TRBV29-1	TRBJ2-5	TGCAGCGCCCAAGGCCCCATGGTGGAGACCCAGTACTTC	CSAQGPMVETQYF
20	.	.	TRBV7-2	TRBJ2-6	TGTGCCAGCAGCCCCCTTCGAACAGCTCCAGACTCCTCAGGGGCCAACGTCCTGACTTTC	CASSPLRTAPDSSGANVLTF
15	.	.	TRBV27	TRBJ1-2	TGTGCCAGCAGTTTTGGGGGGACCTCGATCTATGGCTACATCTTC	CASSFGGTSIYGYIF
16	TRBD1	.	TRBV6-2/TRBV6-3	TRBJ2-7	TGTGCCAGCAGTTATAAGGGACAGGTGAACTCCTACGAGCAGTACTTC	CASSYKGQVNSYEQYF
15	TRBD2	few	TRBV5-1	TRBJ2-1	TGCGCCAGCAACCTCGGGGGGGCCTCTCGGAATGAGCAGTTCTTC	CASNLGGASRNEQFF
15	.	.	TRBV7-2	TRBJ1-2	TGTGCCAGCAGCTTAGAATCCGACGGTAACTATGGCTACACCTTC	CASSLESDGNYGYTF
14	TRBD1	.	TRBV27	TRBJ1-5	TGTGCCAGCAGTTTTAGTCAGGGGGCCCAGCCCCAGCATTTT	CASSFSQGAQPQHF
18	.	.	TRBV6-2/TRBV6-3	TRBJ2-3	TGTGCCAGCAGTTACCCGGGAGGCAGGGACAGAAGCACAGATACGCAGTATTTT	CASSYPGGRDRSTDTQYF
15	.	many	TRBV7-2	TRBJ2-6	TGTGCCAGCAGAGATTACACATCTGGGGCCAACGTCCTGACTTTC	CASRDYTSGANVLTF
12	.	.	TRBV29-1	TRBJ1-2	TGCAGCGTTGATAACGGAAACTATGGCTACACCTTC	CSVDNGNYGYTF
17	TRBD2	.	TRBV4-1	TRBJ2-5	TGCGCCAGCAGCCAAGGGCCACTAGCGGGGGGGCAAGAGACCCAGTACTTC	CASSQGPLAGGQETQYF
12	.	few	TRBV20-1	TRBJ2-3	TGCAGTGCTAGAGATCCGGGGGATACGCAGTATTTT	CSARDPGDTQYF
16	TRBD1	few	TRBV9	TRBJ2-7	TGTGCCAGCAGCGTAGAGGCCGGACAGGGACCCTACGAGCAGTACTTC	CASSVEAGQGPYEQYF
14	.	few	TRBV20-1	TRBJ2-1	TGCAGTGCCCACAATTCCATCCTCCCGCCTGAGCAGTTCTTC	CSAHNSILPPEQFF
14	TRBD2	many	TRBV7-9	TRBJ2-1	TGTGCCAGCAGCTCGAGCGGGGCCGACAATGAGCAGTTCTTC	CASSSSGADNEQFF
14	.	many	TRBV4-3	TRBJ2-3	TGCGCCAGCAGCCAAGAGGGTCGCACAGATACGCAGTATTTT	CASSQEGRTDTQYF
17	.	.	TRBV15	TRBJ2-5	TGTGCCACCAGCAGACGATGGGGGATGGGGGTCCAAGAGACCCAGTACTTC	CATSRRWGMGVQETQYF
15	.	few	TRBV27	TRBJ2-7	TGTGCCAGCAGTCTAAGGGGGTACAGCACCTACGAGCAGTACTTC	CASSLRGYSTYEQYF
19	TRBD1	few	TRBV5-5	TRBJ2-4	TGTGCCAGCAGCCTTGGGTGGGGACAGGGGACCCTAGCCAAAAACATTCAGTACTTC	CASSLGWGQGTLAKNIQYF
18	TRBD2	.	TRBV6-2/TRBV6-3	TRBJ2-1	TGTGCCAGCAGTTACTCTAGGAGCGGGGGTTCCTCCTACAATGAGCAGTTCTTC	CASSYSRSGGSSYNEQFF
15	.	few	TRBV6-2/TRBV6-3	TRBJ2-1	TGTGCCAGCAGGCAAACAGGGACCGCCTACAATGAGCAGTTCTTC	CASRQTGTAYNEQFF
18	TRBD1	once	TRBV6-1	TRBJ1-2	TGTGCCAGCAGTGAAGACCCTCTACTTTTGGGACAGGACTATGGCTACACCTTC	CASSEDPLLLGQDYGYTF
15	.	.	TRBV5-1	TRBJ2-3	TGCGCCAGCAGCTCTGGAGGCTCACCCACAGATACGCAGTATTTT	CASSSGGSPTDTQYF
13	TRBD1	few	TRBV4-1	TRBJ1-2	TGCGCCAGCAGCCAACCAGGGGGGAATGGCTACACCTTC	CASSQPGGNGYTF
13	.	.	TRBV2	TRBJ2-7	TGTGCCAGCAACTCGGGCCAAACGCGGGAGCAGTACTTC	CASNSGQTREQYF
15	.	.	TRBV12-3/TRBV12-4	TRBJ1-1	TGTGCCAGCAGTTTGTTTGGGGCCGCACTCACTGAAGCTTTCTTT	CASSLFGAALTEAFF
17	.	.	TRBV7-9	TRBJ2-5	TGTGCCAGCAGCTTAAACCTAGCTACAGGGCTCTCAGAGACCCAGTACTTC	CASSLNLATGLSETQYF
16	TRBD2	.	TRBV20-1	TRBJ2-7	TGCAGTGCTAGGTTGCGGGGGGCCCCTCTTCCCCACGAGCAGTACTTC	CSARLRGAPLPHEQYF
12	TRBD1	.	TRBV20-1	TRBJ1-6	TGCAGTGCCGCGACAGGGGTTTCACCCCTCCACTTT	CSAATGVSPLHF
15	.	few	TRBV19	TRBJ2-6	TGTGCCAGTAGTATAGTCGCCTCTGGGGCCAACGTCCTGACTTTC	CASSIVASGANVLTF
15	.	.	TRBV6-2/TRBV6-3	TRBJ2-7	TGTGCCAGCAGTAACCTCCTAGGCGGCCCCTCGGAGCAGTACTTC	CASSNLLGGPSEQYF
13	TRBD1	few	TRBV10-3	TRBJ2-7	TGTGCCATCAGTGGACAGGGGGCCTACGAGCAGTACTTC	CAISGQGAYEQYF
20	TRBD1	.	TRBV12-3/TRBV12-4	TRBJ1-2	TGTGCCAGCAGTTTTTTGGGACAGGGGGGAGGGAGCCCCAATTTATATGGCTACACCTTC	CASSFLGQGGGSPNLYGYTF
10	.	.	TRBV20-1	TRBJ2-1	TGCAGTGCTCTCGGGGAGGGGGGGTTCTTC	CSALGEGGFF
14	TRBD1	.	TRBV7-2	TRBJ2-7	TGTGCCAGCAGCCCCTTAGGACAGGGGTCCGAGCAGTACTTC	CASSPLGQGSEQYF
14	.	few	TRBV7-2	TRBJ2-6	TGTGCCAGCGGTCCGTTCTCTGGGGCCAACGTCCTGACTTTC	CASGPFSGANVLTF
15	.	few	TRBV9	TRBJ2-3	TGTGCCAGCAGCGCCCCAGGCAGGGGGGGAGATACGCAGTATTTT	CASSAPGRGGDTQYF
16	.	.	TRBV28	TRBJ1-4	TGTGCCAGCAGGCCCTTAGGCCTCCCAACTAATGAAAAACTGTTTTTT	CASRPLGLPTNEKLFF